This TCR beta chain was obtained from a study of blood T cell repertoires in COVID-19. Study-level background: Researchers got acute and convalescent COVID-19 samples from the United States, Italy and Spain. T cells, B-cell-depleted T cells, or PBMCs supplied cDNA or gDNA.

The germline V gene has CDR1 SGHKS and CDR2 YYEKEE (reference sequence). There are 15 residues in the CDR3. Trimming took off 4 bases at V and 1 base at J, with 13 bases between the two ends. Repertoires were generated with immunoSEQ multiplex PCR, while TCRdb's copy carries only in-frame clones and drops some. The top ten hold about 4% of the sample, which has 200,000 to 250,000 clones, about four fifths seen once. Source material: peripheral blood. The sequence derives from a man aged 45 to 65 with acute or convalescent COVID-19. This rearrangement joins TRBV5-5 to TRBJ2-3; tentative D call: TRBD2 (6 bases). The CDR3 DNA reads TGTGCCAGCAGCCTGGCCCCTAGCGGCACAGATACGCAGTATTTT. It yields the protein CASSLAPSGTDTQYF.